This T cell receptor (beta chain) stems from a study of neurological immune-mediated disorders. cDNA was made by 5'RACE with 10-nucleotide random UMIs. The authors obtained over 170 million TCR-beta sequences from 15-18 subjects per sequencing run. One entry per CDR3 protein results from TCRdb running MiXCR on the 5' RACE reads. The sample includes 84,000 or so distinct CDR3 sequences, about 13% of them seen just once. There are many counts of this clonotype. Its antigen is undetermined. The length of the CDR3 is 14 residues. Trimming removed 6 bases from V and 2 bases from J; junction bases left unmatched: 6. Germline CDR1 reads MNHEY; CDR2 reads SMNVEV (reference sequence). Sample time point: longitudinal time-point 2. General study points: Multiple sclerosis was found to have the least TCR clonal expansion, below healthy controls, and HTLV-1-associated myelopathy the most.

The sequence was collected from a female donor with HTLV-1-associated myelopathy (HAM/TSP). This chain links TRBV27 with TRBJ2-7; 8 nucleotides match TRBD1. Sequenced material: PBMCs. The CDR3 loop is CASSEGDRPYEQYF. CDR3 sequence (DNA): TGTGCCAGCAGCGAGGGGGACAGGCCCTACGAGCAGTACTTC.